The TCR beta chain described here comes from a study of blood T cell repertoires in COVID-19. Only in-frame clones appear in the TCRdb table, and some are missing; sequencing was by immunoSEQ multiplex PCR. This sample carries 300,000 to 500,000 clones, approximately 88% of them seen once, and the ten largest clones take 0.95% to 1%. V lost 8 bases and J 0 bases, leaving 14 bases between the germline ends. The CDR3 sequence is 15 residues long. In germline, CDR1 is ENHRY, CDR2 SYGVKD. Residents of under 25 US areas, aged roughly 18 to 89 years, made up the participants. V gene TRBV10-3 combines with J gene TRBJ1-3; no clear D gene. The sample taken for sequencing was PBMCs or T cells enriched from blood (not recorded which). This TCR was recovered from a woman in her 30s with acute COVID-19. The CDR3 here is CAIRAGGHSGNTIYF. CDR3 bases: TGTGCCATCCGGGCAGGAGGCCACTCTGGAAACACCATATATTTT.